This TCR beta chain was found in a study of T cell clones after liver transplantation. The germline gives CDR1 SGDLS, CDR2 YYNGEE. The CDR3 totals 14 residues. Between the trimmed V and J ends, which lost 3 bases and 2 bases, there was a span of 11 bases. Here immunoSEQ multiplex PCR was the method, and the copy in TCRdb shows in-frame clones only, minus some. Of 95,000 to 130,000 clones in the sample, approximately 90% were seen once. The input for sequencing was CD4+ T cells from blood, taken 12 months after liver transplant. The chain carries TRBV9 and TRBJ2-5, with D perhaps matching TRBD1 (7 bases). The TCR originated in a human patient who received a liver transplant. Some T cells may originate from the graft donor. This CDR3 is CASSATGRQETQYF. The CDR3 DNA sequence: TGTGCCAGCAGCGCGACAGGGAGGCAAGAGACCCAGTACTTC.